This T cell receptor beta chain was found in a study of cytomegalovirus exposure and HLA in healthy donors. Notes on the study in general: A later analysis associated some 18,000 TCR beta sequences with HLA alleles at a 0.05 false discovery rate.

Trimming pared 10 bases from V and 5 bases from J, leaving 12 bases between. Germline CDR1 reads MNHNY; CDR2 reads SVGAGI (reference sequence). The CDR3 has 13 amino acids. The PCR ran on 60 Vbeta and 13 Jbeta primers. Libraries were prepared by immunoSEQ multiplex PCR; TCRdb keeps only in-frame clonotypes and omits some of them. The sample has around 110,000 clones; roughly three fifths are singletons. Turning to this clone: The target antigen is unknown.

The sequencing input was PBMCs. V usage is TRBV6-6 and J usage is TRBJ1-6; D is perhaps TRBD1 (6 bases). The sequence was obtained from a middle-aged woman in good health and CMV-seropositive. CDR3 coding DNA: TGTGCCACCCCGCCAGGGGATAATTCACCCCTCCACTTT. This codes for CATPPGDNSPLHF.